The sequence of this T cell receptor beta chain was determined in a study of blood T cell repertoires in COVID-19. Study details: Sites across the United States, Italy and Spain contributed samples from acute and convalescent COVID-19. From T cells, B-cell-depleted T cells, or PBMCs came the material, which was cDNA or gDNA.

In the original workflow: Reference gene primers were amplified, and this amplification served to estimate nucleated cell counts. This table comes from immunoSEQ multiplex PCR, and its TCRdb copy is limited to in-frame clones, with some not included. V, J and clone size are those of that table, while D and trimming were read from the DNA. The sample yields 55,000 to 70,000 clones, about 81% seen once. The CDR3 is 13 residues long. V lost 7 bases to trimming and J lost 8 bases, with 12 bases between them. Germline V lookup: CDR1 SNHLY, CDR2 FYNNEI. This TCR was sampled from an older man with acute or convalescent COVID-19. V is TRBV2 and J is TRBJ1-6; D gene uncertain. The sequenced sample consisted of peripheral blood. DNA of the CDR3: TGTGCCAGCATCGCCAGTTTGTATTCACCCCTCCACTTT. This translates into CASIASLYSPLHF.